A single sample is the source of the 3 T cell receptor beta chains below, sequenced in a study of CD8+ T cells in alopecia areata. The authors extracted RNA and reverse transcribed it into cDNA as the sequencing template. Assay used: immunoSEQ multiplex PCR; TCRdb lists only in-frame clones, some missing. The data contain 150,000 to 190,000 clones, more than 45% of them singletons. The sequencing used CD8+ T cells sorted from blood, collected at week 0. The origin of the receptors is a human donor with alopecia areata.

This clone came up a few times. This sequence joins TRBV25-1 and TRBJ1-1, with 7 bases lining up with TRBD1. The CDR3 runs to 12 residues. The junction had 4 bases not matched to a gene; V was cut back by 7 bases and J by 5 bases. CDR1 MGHDK and CDR2 SYGVNS come from the germline V gene. The CDR3 region has the DNA TGTGCCAGCACCCAGGGGGGGACTGAAGCTTTCTTT. It encodes CASTQGGTEAFF. Drawing the rest from reference TRBV25-1 and TRBJ1-1, the complete variable domain is EADIYQTPRYLVIGTGKKITLECSQTMGHDKMYWYQQDPGMELHLIHYSYGVNSTEKGDLSSESTVSRIRTEHFPLTLESARPSHTSQYLCASTQGGTEAFFGQGTRLTVV.

This chain joins TRBV30 and TRBJ1-2; D is uncertain. This CDR3 region has 13 residues. The ends were cut back, 4 bases at V and 6 bases at J, with 15 bases in the middle. Germline V CDR1 and CDR2: GTSNPN, SVGIG (reference sequence). CDR3 protein: CAWIGAAKDGYTF. In DNA form, the CDR3 reads TGTGCCTGGATCGGAGCCGCTAAGGATGGCTACACCTTC. Variable domain in full (rest from reference TRBV30 and TRBJ1-2): SQTIHQWPATLVQPVGSPLSLECTVEGTSNPNLYWYRQAAGRGLQLLFYSVGIGQISSEVPQNLSASRPQDRQFILSSKKLLLSDSGFYLCAWIGAAKDGYTFGSGTRLTVV.

In the case of this clone: Other DNA sequences in the sample encode the same CDR3. The chain joins TRBV30 to TRBJ1-1; the D is unclear. The CDR3 is 11 amino acids. Trimming shortened V by 5 bases and J by 5 bases, and 9 bases separated the two germline ends. In germline, CDR1 is GTSNPN, CDR2 SVGIG (reference sequence). The chain's CDR3 is CAWGLGTEAFF. DNA for the CDR3: TGTGCCTGGGGCCTTGGGACTGAAGCTTTCTTT.